This entry is about one T cell receptor beta chain. This entry comes from a study of T-cell memory formation after mild COVID-19. TCRdb processed the 5' RACE reads anew with MiXCR; each CDR3 protein has one entry. The table lists roughly 350,000 distinct CDR3 sequences, 20% to 25% of them singletons. This CDR3 is built from 14 residues. The germline V and J ends were trimmed by 5 bases and 3 bases, with 13 bases remaining between them. Germline V CDR1 and CDR2: SSHAT, FNYEAQ (reference sequence). V usage is TRBV7-7 and J usage is TRBJ1-1; D may be TRBD1 (5 bases). Sequenced sample: PBMCs or a T cell subset sorted from them (not recorded which). The receptor was derived from an adult woman who had mild COVID-19 (a few samples of this study predate the infection). Cell type and time point are not known. The CDR3 coding sequence is TGTGCCAGCAGCCACGGGACGGAAGACACTGAAGCTTTCTTT. Encoded protein: CASSHGTEDTEAFF.